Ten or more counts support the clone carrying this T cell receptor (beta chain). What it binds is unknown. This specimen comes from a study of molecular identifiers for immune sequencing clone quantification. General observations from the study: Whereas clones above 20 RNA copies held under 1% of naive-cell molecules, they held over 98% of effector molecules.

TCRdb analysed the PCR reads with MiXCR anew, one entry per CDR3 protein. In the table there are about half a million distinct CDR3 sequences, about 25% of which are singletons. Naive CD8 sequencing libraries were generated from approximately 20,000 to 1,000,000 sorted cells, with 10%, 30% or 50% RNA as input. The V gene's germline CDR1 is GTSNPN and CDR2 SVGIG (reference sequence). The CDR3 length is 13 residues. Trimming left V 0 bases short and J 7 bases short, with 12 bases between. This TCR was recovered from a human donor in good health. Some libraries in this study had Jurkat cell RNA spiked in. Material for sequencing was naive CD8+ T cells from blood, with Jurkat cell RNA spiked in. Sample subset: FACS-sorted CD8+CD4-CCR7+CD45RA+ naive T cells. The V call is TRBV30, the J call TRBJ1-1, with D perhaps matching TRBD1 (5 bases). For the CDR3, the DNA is TGTGCCTGGAGTGTAAGATGGGACGGTGAAGCTTTCTTT. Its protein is CAWSVRWDGEAFF.